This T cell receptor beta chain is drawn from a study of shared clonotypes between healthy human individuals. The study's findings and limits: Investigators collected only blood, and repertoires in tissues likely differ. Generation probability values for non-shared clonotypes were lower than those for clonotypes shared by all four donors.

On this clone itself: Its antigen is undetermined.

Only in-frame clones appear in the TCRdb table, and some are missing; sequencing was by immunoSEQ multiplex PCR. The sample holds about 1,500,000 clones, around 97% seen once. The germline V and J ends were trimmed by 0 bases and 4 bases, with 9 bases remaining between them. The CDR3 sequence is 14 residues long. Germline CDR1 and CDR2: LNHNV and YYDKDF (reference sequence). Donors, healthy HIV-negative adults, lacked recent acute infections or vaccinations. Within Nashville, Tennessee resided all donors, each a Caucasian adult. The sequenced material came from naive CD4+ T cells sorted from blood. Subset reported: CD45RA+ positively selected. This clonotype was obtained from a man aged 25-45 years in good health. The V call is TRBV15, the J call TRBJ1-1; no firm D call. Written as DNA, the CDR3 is TGTGCCACCAGCAGAGACATCGGGAGCACTGAAGCTTTCTTT. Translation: CATSRDIGSTEAFF.